This T cell receptor beta chain stems from a study of TIL therapy for anti-PD-1-resistant metastatic lung cancer. Background on the study: Tumors had a median PD-L1 proportion score of around 6.4%. Half of patients were current or former smokers.

Sequencing used immunoSEQ v3. Method: immunoSEQ multiplex PCR; TCRdb's copy keeps in-frame clones and lacks some. The sample shows 95,000 or so clones, roughly 65% of them seen only once. Study-level results: Many TIL product clones were absent from baseline tumor, suggesting clonal contraction.

On this clone: No antigen is known for it.

Noted time point: pre-treatment sample, taken before nivolumab and TIL therapy. Tumor tissue came from excised metastases, mostly pleural nodules or supraclavicular lymph nodes. Germline V lookup: CDR1 LNHDA, CDR2 SQIVND (reference sequence). CDR3 length: 17 residues. V lost 6 bases, J lost 4 bases, and 12 bases stayed unmatched. The TCR was taken from a person aged 25 to 85 with non-small cell lung cancer. Sequences were derived from tumor tissue, sampled at baseline. The chain joins TRBV19 to TRBJ2-2; 9 bases are shared with TRBD2. Here the CDR3 reads CASRPNIAGVFTGELFF. The DNA of the CDR3 is TGTGCCAGTAGACCAAATATAGCGGGAGTTTTCACCGGGGAGCTGTTTTTT.